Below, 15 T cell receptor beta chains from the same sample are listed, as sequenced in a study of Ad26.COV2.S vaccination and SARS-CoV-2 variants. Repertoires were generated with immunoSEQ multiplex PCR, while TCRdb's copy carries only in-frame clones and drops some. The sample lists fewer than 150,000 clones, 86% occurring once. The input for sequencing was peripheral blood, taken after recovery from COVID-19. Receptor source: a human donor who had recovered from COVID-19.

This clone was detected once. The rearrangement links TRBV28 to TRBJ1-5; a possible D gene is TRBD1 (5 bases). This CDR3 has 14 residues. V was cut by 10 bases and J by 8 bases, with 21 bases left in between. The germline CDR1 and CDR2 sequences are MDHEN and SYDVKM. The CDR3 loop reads CATTGGLDWEPQHF. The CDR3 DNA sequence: TGTGCCACAACGGGGGGTTTGGACTGGGAGCCCCAGCATTTT.

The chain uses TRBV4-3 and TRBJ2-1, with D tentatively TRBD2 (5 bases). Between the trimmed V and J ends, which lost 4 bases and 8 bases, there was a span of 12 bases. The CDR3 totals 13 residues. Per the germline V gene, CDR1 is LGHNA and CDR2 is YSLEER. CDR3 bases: TGCGCCAGCAGCCCCCGGGGTATGGATGAGCAGTTCTTC. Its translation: CASSPRGMDEQFF.

In DNA form, the CDR3 reads TGTGCCAGCAGCTTGGGGACGGTACGATCTGGGGCCAACGTCCTGACTTTC. Translating it yields CASSLGTVRSGANVLTF. The V gene is TRBV5-6, the J gene TRBJ2-6; D unclear. This CDR3 is built from 17 residues. Between the trimmed V and J ends, which lost 0 bases and 1 base, there was a span of 11 bases. CDR1 and CDR2 from the germline V gene are SGHDT and YYEEEE.

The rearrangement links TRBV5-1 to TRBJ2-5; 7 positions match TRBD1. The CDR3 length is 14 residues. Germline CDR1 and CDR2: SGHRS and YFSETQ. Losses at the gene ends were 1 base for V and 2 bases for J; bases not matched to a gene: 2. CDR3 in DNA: TGCGCCAGCAGCTTGTGGGGACAGCAAGAGACCCAGTACTTC. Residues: CASSLWGQQETQYF.

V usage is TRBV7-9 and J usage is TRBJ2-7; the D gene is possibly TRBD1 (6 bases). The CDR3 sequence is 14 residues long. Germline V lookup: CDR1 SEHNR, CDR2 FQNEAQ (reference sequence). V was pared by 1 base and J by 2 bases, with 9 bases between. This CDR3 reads CASSLGGQTYEQYF. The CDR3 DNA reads TGTGCCAGCAGCTTAGGTGGACAGACCTACGAGCAGTACTTC.

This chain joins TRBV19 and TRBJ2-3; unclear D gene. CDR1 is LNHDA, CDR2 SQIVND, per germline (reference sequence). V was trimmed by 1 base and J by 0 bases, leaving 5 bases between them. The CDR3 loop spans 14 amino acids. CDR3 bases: TGTGCCAGTAGTATAGTGCCTAGCACAGATACGCAGTATTTT. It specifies CASSIVPSTDTQYF.

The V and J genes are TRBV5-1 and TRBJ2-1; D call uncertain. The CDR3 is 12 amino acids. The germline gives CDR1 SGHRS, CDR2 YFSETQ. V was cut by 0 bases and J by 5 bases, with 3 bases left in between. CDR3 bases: TGCGCCAGCAGCTTGGGGCACAATGAGCAGTTCTTC. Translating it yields CASSLGHNEQFF.

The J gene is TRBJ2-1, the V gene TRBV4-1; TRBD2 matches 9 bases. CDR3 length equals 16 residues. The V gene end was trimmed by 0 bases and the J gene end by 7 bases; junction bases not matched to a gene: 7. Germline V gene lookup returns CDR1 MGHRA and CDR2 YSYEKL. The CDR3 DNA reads TGCGCCAGCAGCCAAGAGGGTGCGGGGGGGGGAAATGAGCAGTTCTTC. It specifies CASSQEGAGGGNEQFF.

CDR3 sequence: CASSLTRGAPTDTQYF. DNA for the CDR3: TGTGCCAGCAGCTTAACCCGGGGGGCGCCCACAGATACGCAGTATTTT. The V call is TRBV7-8, the J call TRBJ2-3; tentatively, D is TRBD2 (7 bases). Germline values: CDR1 SGHVS, CDR2 FQNEAQ. Trimming took 2 bases from V and 2 from J, leaving 14 bases between them. The CDR3 covers 16 residues.

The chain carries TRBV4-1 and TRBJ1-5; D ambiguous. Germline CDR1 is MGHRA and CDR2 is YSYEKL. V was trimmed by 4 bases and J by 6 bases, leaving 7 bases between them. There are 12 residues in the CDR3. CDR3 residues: CASSLIRQPQHF. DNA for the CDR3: TGCGCCAGCAGCCTCATTCGTCAGCCCCAGCATTTT.

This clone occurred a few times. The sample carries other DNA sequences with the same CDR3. The CDR3 coding sequence is TGTGCCAGCAGCACAGGGCTCTATGGCTACACCTTC. Protein sequence: CASSTGLYGYTF. The chain carries TRBV5-6 and TRBJ1-2, with a weak D call TRBD1 (6 bases). The CDR3 spans 12 residues. Trimming left V 4 bases short and J 4 bases short, with 8 bases between. CDR1 and CDR2 from the germline V gene are SGHDT and YYEEEE.

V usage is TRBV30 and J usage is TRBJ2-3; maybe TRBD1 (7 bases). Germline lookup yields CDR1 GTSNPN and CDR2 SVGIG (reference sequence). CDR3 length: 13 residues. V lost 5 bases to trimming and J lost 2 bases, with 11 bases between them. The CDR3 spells CAWGGGVTDTQYF. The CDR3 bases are TGTGCCTGGGGAGGGGGCGTCACAGATACGCAGTATTTT.

CDR3: CASILREGNQPQHF. In DNA form, the CDR3 reads TGTGCCAGCATCCTTCGTGAGGGCAATCAGCCCCAGCATTTT. This chain connects TRBV6-5 to TRBJ1-5; D uncertain. V lost 7 bases and J 2 bases, leaving 12 bases between the germline ends. The CDR3 has 14 amino acids. Germline values: CDR1 MNHEY, CDR2 SVGAGI.

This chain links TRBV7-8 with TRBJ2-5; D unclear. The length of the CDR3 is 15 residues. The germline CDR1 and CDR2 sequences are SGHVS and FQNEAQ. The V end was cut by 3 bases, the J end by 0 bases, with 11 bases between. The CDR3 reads CASSFGLADQETQYF. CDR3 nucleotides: TGTGCCAGCAGCTTCGGTCTGGCCGACCAAGAGACCCAGTACTTC.

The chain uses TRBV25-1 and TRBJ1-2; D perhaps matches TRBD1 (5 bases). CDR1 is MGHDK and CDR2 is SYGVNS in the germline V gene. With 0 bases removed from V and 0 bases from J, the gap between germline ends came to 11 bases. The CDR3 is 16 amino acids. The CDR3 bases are TGTGCCAGCAGTGAATACCGGGACGGAGCTAACTATGGCTACACCTTC. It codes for CASSEYRDGANYGYTF.